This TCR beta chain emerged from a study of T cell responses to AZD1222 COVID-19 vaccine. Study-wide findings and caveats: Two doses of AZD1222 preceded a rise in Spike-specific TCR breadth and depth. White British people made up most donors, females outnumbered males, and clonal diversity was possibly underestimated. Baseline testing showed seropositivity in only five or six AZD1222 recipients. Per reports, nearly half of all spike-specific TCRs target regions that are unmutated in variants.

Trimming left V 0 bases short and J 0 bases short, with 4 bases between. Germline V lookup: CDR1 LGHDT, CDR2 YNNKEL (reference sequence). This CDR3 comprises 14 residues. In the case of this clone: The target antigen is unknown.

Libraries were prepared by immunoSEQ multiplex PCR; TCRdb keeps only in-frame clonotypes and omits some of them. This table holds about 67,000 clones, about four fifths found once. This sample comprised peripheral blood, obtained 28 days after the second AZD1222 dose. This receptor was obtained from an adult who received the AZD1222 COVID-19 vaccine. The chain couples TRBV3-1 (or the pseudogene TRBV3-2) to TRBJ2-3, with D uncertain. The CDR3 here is CASSQDYSTDTQYF. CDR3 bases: TGTGCCAGCAGCCAAGATTACAGCACAGATACGCAGTATTTT.